This T cell receptor (beta chain) was sequenced for a study of response to subunit inactivated influenza vaccine. Study-wide results and caveats: Each seasonal influenza vaccination recruits few new T cells, the authors suggested.

This clonotype was picked up a small number of times. Its target is not known. TCRdb re-analysed the RT-PCR reads in MiXCR, keeping a single row per CDR3 protein. Of about 520,000 distinct CDR3 sequences in the sample, around 7.9% were seen once. The source is a man aged 50-75 years who received an inactivated influenza vaccine. The material sequenced was PBMCs from blood, taken less than 30 months after vaccination.

CDR3 nucleotides: TGCGCCAGCAGCCAAGATTTGTTTTTCGACGAGCAGTACTTC. This codes for CASSQDLFFDEQYF. V and J are TRBV4-3 and TRBJ2-7; D call uncertain. Germline V CDR1 and CDR2: LGHNA, YSLEER. CDR3 length: 14 amino acids. V was trimmed by 0 bases and J by 5 bases, leaving 11 bases between them.